This T cell receptor beta chain appears in the sequencing data of a study of T cell responses to AZD1222 COVID-19 vaccine. Study results and limitations: Baseline seropositivity occurred in only six AZD1222 recipients. When two AZD1222 doses had been given, Spike-specific TCR breadth and depth rose. Repertoire samples came only from after the peak T cell response. Among vaccine-associated CD4 TCRs, coverage spanned spike, with dominance at 160-218 and 743-854.

Comments on this clone: The antigen remains unidentified.

Generated by immunoSEQ multiplex PCR, the TCRdb table keeps only in-frame clones and is missing some. The table shows approximately 110,000 clones, with 89% occurring only once. This CDR3 is built from 14 residues. Unmatched junction bases numbered 7, after V lost 6 bases and J lost 2 bases. Germline V gives CDR1 SQVTM, CDR2 ANQGSEA. The gene calls are TRBV29-1 and TRBJ1-3; the match to TRBD1 covers 7 bases. This material consisted of peripheral blood, taken 28 days after the second AZD1222 dose. The origin of this receptor is an adult who received the AZD1222 COVID-19 vaccine. CDR3 sequence: CSVVDRATGNTIYF. CDR3 DNA sequence: TGCAGCGTCGTTGACAGGGCCACTGGAAACACCATATATTTT.